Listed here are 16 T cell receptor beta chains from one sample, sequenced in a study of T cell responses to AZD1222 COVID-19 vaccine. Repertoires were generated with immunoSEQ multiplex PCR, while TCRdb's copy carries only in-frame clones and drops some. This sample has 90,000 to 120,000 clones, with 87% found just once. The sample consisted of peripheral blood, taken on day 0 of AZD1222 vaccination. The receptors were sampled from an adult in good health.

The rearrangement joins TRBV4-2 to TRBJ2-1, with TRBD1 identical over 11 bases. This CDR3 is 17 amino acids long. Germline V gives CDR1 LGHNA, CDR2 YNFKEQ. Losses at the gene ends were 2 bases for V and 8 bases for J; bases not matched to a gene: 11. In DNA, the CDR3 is TGTGCCAGCAGCCAAACTCCAGCCACGGGACAGGGGGATGAGCAGTTCTTC. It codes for CASSQTPATGQGDEQFF.

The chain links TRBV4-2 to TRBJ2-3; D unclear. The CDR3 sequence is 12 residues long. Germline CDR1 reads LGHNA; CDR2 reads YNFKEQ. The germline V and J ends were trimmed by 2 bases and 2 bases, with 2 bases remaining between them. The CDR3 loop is CASSQFTDTQYF. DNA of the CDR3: TGTGCCAGCAGCCAATTCACAGATACGCAGTATTTT.

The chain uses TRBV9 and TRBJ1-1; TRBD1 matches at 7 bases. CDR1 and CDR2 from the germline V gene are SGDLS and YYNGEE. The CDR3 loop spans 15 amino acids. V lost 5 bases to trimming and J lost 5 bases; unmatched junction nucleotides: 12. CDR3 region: CASSSTEGADTEAFF. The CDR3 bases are TGTGCCAGCAGTTCCACCGAGGGGGCGGATACTGAAGCTTTCTTT.

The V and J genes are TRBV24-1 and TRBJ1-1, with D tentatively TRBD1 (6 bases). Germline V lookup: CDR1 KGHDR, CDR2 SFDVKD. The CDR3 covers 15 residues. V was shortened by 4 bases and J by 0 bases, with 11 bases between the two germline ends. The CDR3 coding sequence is TGTGCCACCAGTGACAACGGACAGATGAACACTGAAGCTTTCTTT. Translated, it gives CATSDNGQMNTEAFF.

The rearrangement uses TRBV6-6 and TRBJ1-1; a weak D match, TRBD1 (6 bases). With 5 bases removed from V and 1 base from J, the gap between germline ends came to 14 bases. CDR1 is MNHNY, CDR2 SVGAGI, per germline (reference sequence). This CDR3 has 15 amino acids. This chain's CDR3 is CASSKTGHENTEAFF. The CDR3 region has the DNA TGTGCCAGCAGTAAAACGGGACACGAGAACACTGAAGCTTTCTTT.

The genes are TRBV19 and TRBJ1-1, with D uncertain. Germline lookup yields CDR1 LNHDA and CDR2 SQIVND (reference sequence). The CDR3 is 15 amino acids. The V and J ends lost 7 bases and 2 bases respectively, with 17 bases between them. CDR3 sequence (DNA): TGTGCCAGTATTCACCAGCCGAACACCAACACTGAAGCTTTCTTT. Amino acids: CASIHQPNTNTEAFF.

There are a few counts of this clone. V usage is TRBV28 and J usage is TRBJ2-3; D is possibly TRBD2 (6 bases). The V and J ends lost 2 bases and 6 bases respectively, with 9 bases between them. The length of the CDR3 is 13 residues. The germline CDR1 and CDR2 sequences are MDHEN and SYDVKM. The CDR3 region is CASSLTLADTQYF. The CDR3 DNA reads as TGTGCCAGCAGTTTAACCCTAGCGGATACGCAGTATTTT. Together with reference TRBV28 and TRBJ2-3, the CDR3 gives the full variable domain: DVKVTQSSRYLVKRTGEKVFLECVQDMDHENMFWYRQDPGLGLRLIYFSYDVKMKEKGDIPEGYSVSREKKERFSLILESASTNQTSMYLCASSLTLADTQYFGPGTRLTVL.

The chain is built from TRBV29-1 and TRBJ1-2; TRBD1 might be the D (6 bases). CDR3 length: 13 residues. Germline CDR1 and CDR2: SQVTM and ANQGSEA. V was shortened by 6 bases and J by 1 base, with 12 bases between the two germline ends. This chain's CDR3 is CSVWTAINYGYTF. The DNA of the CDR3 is TGCAGCGTGTGGACAGCGATTAACTATGGCTACACCTTC.

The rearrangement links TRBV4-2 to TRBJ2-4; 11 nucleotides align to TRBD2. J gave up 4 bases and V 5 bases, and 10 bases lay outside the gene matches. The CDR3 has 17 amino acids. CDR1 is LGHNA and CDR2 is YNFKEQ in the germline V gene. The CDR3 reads CASSIRLAGPGKNIQYF. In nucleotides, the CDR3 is TGTGCCAGCAGCATCCGACTAGCGGGACCAGGAAAAAACATTCAGTACTTC.

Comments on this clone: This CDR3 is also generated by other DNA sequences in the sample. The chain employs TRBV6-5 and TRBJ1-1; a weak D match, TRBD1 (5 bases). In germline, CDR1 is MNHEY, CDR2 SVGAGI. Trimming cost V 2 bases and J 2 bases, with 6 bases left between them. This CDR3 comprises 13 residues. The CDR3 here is CASSYGGNTEAFF. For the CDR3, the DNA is TGTGCCAGCAGTTACGGGGGTAACACTGAAGCTTTCTTT.

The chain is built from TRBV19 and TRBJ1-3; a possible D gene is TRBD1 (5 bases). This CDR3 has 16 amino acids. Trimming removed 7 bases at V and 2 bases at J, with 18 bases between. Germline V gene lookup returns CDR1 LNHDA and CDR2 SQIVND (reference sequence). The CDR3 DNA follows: TGTGCCAGTACTGCAGGGCGAAACCCACCTGGAAACACCATATATTTT. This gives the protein CASTAGRNPPGNTIYF.

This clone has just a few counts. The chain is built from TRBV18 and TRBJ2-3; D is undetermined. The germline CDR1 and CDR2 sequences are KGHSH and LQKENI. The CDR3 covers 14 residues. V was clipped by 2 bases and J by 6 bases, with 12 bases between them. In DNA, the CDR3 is TGTGCCAGCTCACCAGACGCGTCTGGTGATACGCAGTATTTT. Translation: CASSPDASGDTQYF.

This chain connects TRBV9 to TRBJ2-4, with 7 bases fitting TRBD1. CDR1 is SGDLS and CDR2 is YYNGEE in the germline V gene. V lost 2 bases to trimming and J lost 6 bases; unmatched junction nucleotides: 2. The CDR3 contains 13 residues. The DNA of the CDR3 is TGTGCCAGCAGCGTGGGACAGACAAACATTCAGTACTTC. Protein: CASSVGQTNIQYF.

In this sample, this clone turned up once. CDR3 coding DNA: TGTGCCATCGCGCCGGGACTAGCGGGGGATAGCTCCTACAATGAGCAGTTCTTC. It yields the protein CAIAPGLAGDSSYNEQFF. This chain connects TRBV10-3 to TRBJ2-1, with 14 bases aligning to TRBD2. Germline V gene lookup returns CDR1 ENHRY and CDR2 SYGVKD. Trimming removed 8 bases from V and 0 bases from J; junction bases left unmatched: 9. This CDR3 region has 18 residues.

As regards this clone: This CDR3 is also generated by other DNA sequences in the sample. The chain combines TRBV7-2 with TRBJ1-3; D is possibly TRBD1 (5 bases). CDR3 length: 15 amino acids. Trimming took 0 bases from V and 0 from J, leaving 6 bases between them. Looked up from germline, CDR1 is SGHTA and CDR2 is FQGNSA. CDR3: CASSLAGGSGNTIYF. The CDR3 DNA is TGTGCCAGCAGCTTAGCGGGGGGCTCTGGAAACACCATATATTTT.

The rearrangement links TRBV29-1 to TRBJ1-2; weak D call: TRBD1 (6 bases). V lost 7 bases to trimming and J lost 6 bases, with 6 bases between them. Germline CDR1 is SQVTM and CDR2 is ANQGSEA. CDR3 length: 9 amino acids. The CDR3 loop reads CSDRDGYTF. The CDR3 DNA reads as TGCAGCGACAGGGATGGCTACACCTTC.